These 16 T cell receptor beta chains share one sample of origin, sequenced in a study of control samples from healthy donors and cancer patients. Generated by immunoSEQ multiplex PCR, the TCRdb table keeps only in-frame clones and is missing some. The data hold roughly 170,000 clones, with 85% to 95% observed a single time. The specimen was blood. Source of these receptors: a woman aged 55-69 years in good health.

CDR3 in DNA: TGCGCCAGCAGTGAGAATACAGGACCCGAGCAGTACTTC. Protein: CASSENTGPEQYF. The chain couples TRBV10-2 to TRBJ2-7, with D perhaps matching TRBD1 (5 bases). The CDR3 contains 13 residues. CDR1 is WSHSY, CDR2 SAAADI, per germline. V dropped 2 bases and J dropped 6 bases, with 11 bases sitting between them.

This clone was observed a single time. The chain couples TRBV24-1 to TRBJ2-5; 8 bases match TRBD1. This CDR3 has 17 amino acids. Trimming cost V 4 bases and J 0 bases; bases outside gene matches: 9. Germline assignment: CDR1 KGHDR and CDR2 SFDVKD. The CDR3 reads CATSDPRQGPYQETQYF. CDR3 nucleotide sequence: TGTGCCACCAGTGACCCGCGACAGGGGCCGTACCAAGAGACCCAGTACTTC.

The chain carries TRBV6-5 and TRBJ1-1; the D gene is possibly TRBD1 (6 bases). V was trimmed by 8 bases and J by 4 bases, leaving 17 bases between them. The CDR3 spans 14 residues. Germline V gene lookup returns CDR1 MNHEY and CDR2 SVGAGI. The CDR3 sequence: CASSRKTGGTEAFF. The CDR3 coding sequence is TGTGCCAGCTCACGTAAGACAGGAGGCACTGAAGCTTTCTTT.

CDR3 DNA sequence: TGTGCCAGCAGCTTTAAAAGGGGCGATGGAAACACCATATATTTT. Translation gives CASSFKRGDGNTIYF. The chain couples TRBV7-2 to TRBJ1-3; D perhaps matches TRBD1 (5 bases). Trimming took off 3 bases at V and 3 bases at J, with 12 bases between the two ends. The CDR3 sequence is 15 residues long. Germline V CDR1 and CDR2: SGHTA, FQGNSA. The variable domain in full, completed from reference TRBV7-2 and TRBJ1-3, reads GAGVSQSPSNKVTEKGKDVELRCDPISGHTALYWYRQSLGQGLEFLIYFQGNSAPDKSGLPSDRFSAERTGGSVSTLTIQRTQQEDSAVYLCASSFKRGDGNTIYFGEGSWLTVV.

V and J are TRBV7-3 and TRBJ2-1, with no clear D. With 5 bases removed from V and 12 bases from J, the gap between germline ends came to 17 bases. Germline-derived CDR1 and CDR2 are SGHTA and FQGTGA. CDR3 size: 13 residues. The CDR3 sequence is CASSRGPPEVQFF. CDR3 DNA sequence: TGTGCCAGCAGCCGCGGACCGCCCGAGGTGCAGTTCTTC.

This chain links TRBV12-3 or TRBV12-4 with TRBJ1-5; TRBD1 agrees at 11 bases. This CDR3 has 12 amino acids. V dropped 8 bases and J dropped 10; count of bases not matched to a gene: 4. The CDR3 DNA sequence: TGTGCCAGCCGGACAGGGGGCAGTCCCCAGCATTTT. It codes for CASRTGGSPQHF.

The chain carries TRBV23-1 and TRBJ1-1, with D tentatively TRBD1 (6 bases). TRBV23-1 belongs to the ORF category, with a function that is uncertain. Trimming removed 0 bases from V and 3 bases from J, with 14 bases in between. The CDR3 spans 16 residues. For the CDR3, the DNA is TGCGCCAGCAGTCAATCGGGTGGGGGGCCCGACACTGAAGCTTTCTTT. Translated: CASSQSGGGPDTEAFF.

This clone was recorded only once. This chain connects TRBV5-1 to TRBJ2-3, with 13 positions matching TRBD2. Germline V lookup: CDR1 SGHRS, CDR2 YFSETQ. V trimming: 2 bases; J trimming: 4 bases; junction bases outside the gene matches: 7. The length of the CDR3 is 17 residues. The CDR3 protein is CASSFGPLAGGSDTQYF. The CDR3 DNA is TGCGCCAGCAGCTTCGGGCCACTAGCGGGGGGGTCAGATACGCAGTATTTT.

The genes are TRBV25-1 and TRBJ1-3; D ambiguous. V lost 6 bases, J lost 0 bases, and 9 bases lay in between. This CDR3 comprises 14 residues. Germline assignment: CDR1 MGHDK and CDR2 SYGVNS. In DNA, the CDR3 is TGTGCCAGCAGCCGTTTAACCTCTGGAAACACCATATATTTT. It codes for CASSRLTSGNTIYF.

This clone appeared a single time. V and J are TRBV5-1 and TRBJ1-4; the D gene is possibly TRBD1 (6 bases). V shed 4 bases and J shed 0 bases, with 7 bases lying between them. The CDR3 consists of 14 residues. The germline gives CDR1 SGHRS, CDR2 YFSETQ. The CDR3: CASSRQATNEKLFF. The CDR3 bases are TGCGCCAGCAGCAGACAGGCAACTAATGAAAAACTGTTTTTT.

Regarding this clone: Distinct nucleotide sequences in the sample also encode this CDR3. The chain has TRBV2 and TRBJ1-5; possible D gene TRBD1, 6 bases. Trimming removed 7 bases at V and 0 bases at J, with 10 bases between. Germline V gene lookup returns CDR1 SNHLY and CDR2 FYNNEI. The CDR3 loop spans 14 amino acids. CDR3 region: CASNRGNSNQPQHF. CDR3 coding DNA: TGTGCCAGCAATAGGGGGAATAGCAATCAGCCCCAGCATTTT.

This clone appeared once. V and J are TRBV27 and TRBJ2-3; tentatively, D is TRBD1 or TRBD2 (5 bases each). Per germline, CDR1 MNHEY and CDR2 SMNVEV (reference sequence). This CDR3 is 16 amino acids long. V lost 4 bases to trimming and J lost 9 bases, with 23 bases between them. The CDR3 spells CASSSRPLQEAYTQYF. The CDR3 DNA reads as TGTGCCAGCAGTTCGCGGCCTTTACAGGAGGCATACACGCAGTATTTT.

Concerning this clone itself: This sample includes further DNA sequences coding for the same CDR3. V and J are TRBV18 and TRBJ2-2; 7 nucleotides line up with TRBD1. V was pared by 3 bases and J by 2 bases, with 3 bases of the junction left unmatched. The CDR3 has 15 amino acids. CDR1 is KGHSH, CDR2 LQKENI, per germline. CDR3 sequence (DNA): TGTGCCAGCTCACCCCTAGGGGGCAACACCGGGGAGCTGTTTTTT. This sequence encodes CASSPLGGNTGELFF.

V is TRBV6-2 or TRBV6-3 and J is TRBJ1-1; D remains unclear. The length of the CDR3 is 13 residues. Trimming shortened V by 5 bases and J by 4 bases, and 11 bases separated the two germline ends. Germline lookup yields CDR1 MNHEY and CDR2 SVGEGT. CDR3 sequence: CASSRLRGTEAFF. For the CDR3, the DNA is TGTGCCAGCAGTCGTCTCCGGGGCACTGAAGCTTTCTTT.

Concerning this clone itself: This sample also contains other DNA sequences that code for the same CDR3. For the CDR3, the DNA is TGTGCCAGCTCACCACAGGGACCGAACACTGAAGCTTTCTTT. This translates into CASSPQGPNTEAFF. V usage is TRBV18 and J usage is TRBJ1-1; D perhaps matches TRBD1 (5 bases). Germline assignment: CDR1 KGHSH and CDR2 LQKENI. The CDR3 length is 14 residues. Trimming took off 1 base at V and 1 base at J, with 7 bases between the two ends.

V usage is TRBV19 and J usage is TRBJ1-2; TRBD1 is a possible D gene (5 bases). Between the trimmed V and J ends, which lost 7 bases and 4 bases, there was a span of 16 bases. Germline CDR1 reads LNHDA; CDR2 reads SQIVND (reference sequence). The CDR3 is 14 residues long. DNA of the CDR3: TGTGCCAGTACTCAGGGTGTGGTGAGCTATGGCTACACCTTC. This encodes CASTQGVVSYGYTF.